This TCR beta chain was obtained from a study of beta chain features in type 1 diabetes. The V segment lost 4 bases and the J segment 10 bases; nucleotides outside the gene matches: 5. Germline lookup yields CDR1 SEHNR and CDR2 FQNEAQ (reference sequence). The CDR3 totals 12 residues. Study-level points and caveats: Researchers report that Type 1 diabetes patients had moderately but significantly shorter TCRB CDR3s across all four CD4+ subsets. Reads derived from cDNA could over-represent cells showing high TCR expression. Equally in patients and controls, shorter templates might have been favored by PCR.

About this clone: No antigen is known for it.

TCRB transcripts that were expressed got sequenced, as all of the isolated RNA had been reverse transcribed. Profiling relied on immunoSEQ multiplex PCR, and the TCRdb table lists in-frame clones only, not all of them. The repertoire holds fewer than 350,000 clones, with around 19% as singletons. A heparinised blood draw that averaged roughly 110 mL was obtained once from each donor. The sample taken for sequencing was naive CD4+ T cells from blood. This chain joins TRBV7-9 and TRBJ1-1; 8 bases agree with TRBD1. This receptor was identified in a woman between 18 and 30 years old in good health. Here the CDR3 DNA reads TGTGCCAGCAGCTCAGACAGGGGAGCAGCTTTCTTT. It is translated as CASSSDRGAAFF.